Below are 28 T cell receptor beta chains sequenced from a single sample in a study of T cells after yellow fever vaccination. TCRdb re-derived calls from the 5' RACE reads in MiXCR, one entry per CDR3 protein. In the table there are 450,000 to 600,000 distinct CDR3 sequences, 13% of which are singletons. The sequenced sample was PBMCs, obtained on the day of the yellow fever booster vaccination. The receptors were sampled from a man aged 30 to 45 who received the YFV17D yellow fever vaccine.

This clonotype was counted between two and nine times. This chain uses TRBV6-1 with TRBJ2-1, with TRBD1 matching 9 bases. V was clipped by 8 bases and J by 1 base; unmatched bases: 15. Germline V lookup: CDR1 MNHNS, CDR2 SASEGT. CDR3 length: 18 amino acids. The CDR3 bases are TGTGCCAGCCCCAGAGGAGGGACAGGGATTATTTCCTACAATGAGCAGTTCTTC. This sequence encodes CASPRGGTGIISYNEQFF.

This rearrangement joins TRBV23-1 to TRBJ2-3; tentatively, D is TRBD2 (5 bases). Being an ORF, TRBV23-1 has a function that is uncertain. There are 14 residues in the CDR3. Trimming pared 3 bases from V and 7 bases from J, leaving 14 bases between. The CDR3 region is CASSHEGLRNTQYF. CDR3 nucleotide sequence: TGCGCCAGCAGTCACGAGGGATTGCGGAATACGCAGTATTTT.

This chain joins TRBV3-1 and TRBJ2-5; 8 nucleotides align to TRBD1. The CDR3 sequence is 14 residues long. Germline CDR1 reads LGHDT; CDR2 reads YNNKEL (reference sequence). The trim removed 4 bases at V and 4 bases at J, leaving 5 bases unmatched. The CDR3 loop is CASSRGQGRETQYF. For the CDR3, the DNA is TGTGCCAGCAGCCGCGGACAGGGAAGAGAGACCCAGTACTTC.

This chain connects TRBV18 to TRBJ1-2, with 7 bases identical to TRBD1. The CDR3 sequence is 14 residues long. J was trimmed by 4 bases and V by 3 bases; bases with no gene match: 5. CDR1 KGHSH and CDR2 LQKENI come from the germline V gene. As DNA, the CDR3 is TGTGCCAGCTCACCGGGGACAGTCCTCTATGGCTACACCTTC. Translation gives CASSPGTVLYGYTF.

The chain joins TRBV30 to TRBJ2-7, with 12 bases identical to TRBD2. Unmatched junction bases numbered 3, after V lost 3 bases and J lost 3 bases. From germline, CDR1 is GTSNPN and CDR2 SVGIG (reference sequence). The CDR3 runs 14 residues. The CDR3: CAWRPGLAGYEQYF. DNA of the CDR3: TGTGCCTGGAGGCCGGGACTAGCGGGCTACGAGCAGTACTTC.

CDR3 protein: CSADKELLFF. CDR3 DNA sequence: TGCAGTGCTGATAAAGAGTTACTGTTTTTT. The chain uses TRBV20-1 and TRBJ1-4; D is undetermined. V lost 5 bases and J lost 13, with 11 bases in between. Germline CDR1 is DFQATT and CDR2 is SNEGSKA (reference sequence). The CDR3 spans 10 residues.

In its sample, this clonotype was seen a few times. The V gene is TRBV29-1, the J gene TRBJ1-4, with TRBD1 as a possible D gene (5 bases). Germline CDR1 is SQVTM and CDR2 is ANQGSEA. Trimming shortened V by 4 bases and J by 8 bases, and 11 bases separated the two germline ends. The length of the CDR3 is 12 residues. This chain's CDR3 is CSVARGGEKLFF. The CDR3 nucleotides read TGCAGCGTTGCAAGGGGCGGCGAAAAACTGTTTTTT.

There are a few counts of this clonotype. In DNA, the CDR3 is TGCAGTGCTATCCGTGGACTCCCGGAGAATGAGCAGTTCTTC. It codes for CSAIRGLPENEQFF. The J gene is TRBJ2-1, the V gene TRBV20-1, with D perhaps matching TRBD2 (5 bases). The CDR3 runs to 14 residues. Trimming took off 4 bases at V and 7 bases at J, with 17 bases between the two ends. Germline V gene data show CDR1 as DFQATT and CDR2 as SNEGSKA (reference sequence).

The chain employs TRBV9 and TRBJ2-1; D is tentatively TRBD1 or TRBD2 (5 bases each). Trimming took off 1 base at V and 8 bases at J, with 19 bases between the two ends. Germline values: CDR1 SGDLS, CDR2 YYNGEE. CDR3 length: 16 amino acids. CDR3 nucleotide sequence: TGTGCCAGCAGCGTATTTAGGGAGACGGTAGGGGATGAGCAGTTCTTC. This codes for CASSVFRETVGDEQFF.

This clonotype has just a few counts. This chain links TRBV7-2 with TRBJ2-1; TRBD2 might be the D (5 bases). The germline V and J ends were trimmed by 4 bases and 5 bases, with 12 bases remaining between them. CDR3 length: 14 residues. In germline, CDR1 is SGHTA, CDR2 FQGNSA. The CDR3 bases are TGTGCCAGCAGCTCTGCCGAGCGGAACAATGAGCAGTTCTTC. Encoded protein: CASSSAERNNEQFF.

There are a few counts of this clonotype. The chain has TRBV5-4 and TRBJ2-5; maybe TRBD2 (7 bases). CDR3 length: 14 residues. V was pared by 4 bases and J by 3 bases, with 13 bases between. Germline V lookup: CDR1 SGHNT, CDR2 YYREEE (reference sequence). The CDR3 protein is CASSVQGREETQYF. The CDR3 nucleotides are TGTGCCAGCAGCGTGCAGGGGAGGGAAGAGACCCAGTACTTC.

V and J are TRBV5-1 and TRBJ1-2, with D possibly TRBD1 on 5 matching bases. Germline CDR1 SGHRS, CDR2 YFSETQ. Trimming took 0 bases from V and 4 from J, leaving 10 bases between them. The length of the CDR3 is 14 residues. The CDR3 here is CASSLGGRTYGYTF. CDR3 sequence (DNA): TGCGCCAGCAGCTTGGGGGGCAGGACCTATGGCTACACCTTC.

The chain employs TRBV6-2 or TRBV6-3 and TRBJ2-7; 8 bases map to TRBD2. The CDR3 extends over 18 amino acids. The germline V gene has CDR1 MNHEY and CDR2 SVGEGT. Losses at the gene ends were 8 bases for V and 1 base for J; bases not matched to a gene: 19. The DNA of the CDR3 is TGTGCCAGCGGGCCTCGGGGCCTCGGTAGCGGGAAATCCTACGAGCAGTACTTC. Translating gives CASGPRGLGSGKSYEQYF.

The sample holds a few counts of this clonotype. V and J are TRBV7-2 and TRBJ2-5; 12 nucleotides line up with TRBD2. There are 16 residues in the CDR3. Germline values: CDR1 SGHTA, CDR2 FQGNSA. The J segment lost 4 bases and the V segment lost 5 bases, leaving 8 bases of the junction unmatched. The CDR3, as DNA: TGTGCCAGCAGCCAAGGACTAGCGGGATGGGGAGAGACCCAGTACTTC. Protein sequence: CASSQGLAGWGETQYF.

This chain uses TRBV7-9 with TRBJ2-1; 10 nucleotides match TRBD2. V shed 5 bases, J shed 5 bases, and the junction held 6 bases outside the gene matches. Germline V lookup: CDR1 SEHNR, CDR2 FQNEAQ (reference sequence). The CDR3 covers 15 residues. CDR3 nucleotides: TGTGCCAGCAGCCCGTGGACTAGCGGACACAATGAGCAGTTCTTC. It yields the protein CASSPWTSGHNEQFF.

This clonotype occurred a few times. The chain uses TRBV11-3 and TRBJ1-6; TRBD1 is a possible D gene (5 bases). Germline V gene sequence: CDR1 SGHNT, CDR2 YENEEA. Trimming took off 5 bases at V and 10 bases at J, with 12 bases between the two ends. The CDR3 length is 13 residues. In nucleotides, the CDR3 is TGTGCCAGCAGCCTCGGGGACCCATCACCCCTCCACTTT. Translated: CASSLGDPSPLHF. Complete variable domain (other parts from reference TRBV11-3 and TRBJ1-6): EAGVVQSPRYKIIEKKQPVAFWCNPISGHNTLYWYLQNLGQGPELLIRYENEEAVDDSQLPKDRFSAERLKGVDSTLKIQPAELGDSAVYLCASSLGDPSPLHFGNGTRLTVT.

The chain links TRBV7-2 to TRBJ2-2, with D hard to call. The germline gives CDR1 SGHTA, CDR2 FQGNSA. The V end was cut by 2 bases, the J end by 0 bases, with 7 bases between. The CDR3 spans 15 residues. The CDR3 loop reads CASSLLTTNTGELFF. CDR3 bases: TGTGCCAGCAGCTTACTTACTACGAACACCGGGGAGCTGTTTTTT.

This clonotype was recorded once. This chain links TRBV5-1 with TRBJ2-2, with 10 bases aligning to TRBD2. Germline assignment: CDR1 SGHRS and CDR2 YFSETQ. V was pared by 2 bases and J by 7 bases, with 17 bases of the junction left unmatched. This CDR3 is built from 19 residues. CDR3 DNA sequence: TGCGCCAGCAGCTTTGATAATCCTAGCGGGAGCCCCAGGGGCGGGGAGCTGTTTTTT. Protein: CASSFDNPSGSPRGGELFF.

This chain uses TRBV29-1 with TRBJ1-1, with a tentative D call TRBD1 (6 bases). The V end lost 2 bases, the J end lost 9 bases, and 13 bases lay between the germline ends. The germline gives CDR1 SQVTM, CDR2 ANQGSEA. The CDR3 is 12 amino acids. For the CDR3, the DNA is TGCAGCGTTGAAACTGGGACATCAAAAGCTTTCTTT. Translated: CSVETGTSKAFF.

A remark on this clonotype: This may be a read error, as it is one base from a much larger clone. V usage is TRBV7-9 and J usage is TRBJ2-7; 9 nucleotides match TRBD2. The CDR3 spans 15 residues. The V and J ends lost 2 bases and 0 bases, in that order; junction bases with no gene match: 2. Germline V lookup: CDR1 SEHNR, CDR2 FQNEAQ (reference sequence). The CDR3 loop is CASSLFSGSSYEQYF. The CDR3 DNA follows: TGTGCCAGCAGCTTATTTAGCGGGAGCTCCTACGAGCAGTACTTC.

This clonotype was picked up a small number of times. The chain combines TRBV7-2 with TRBJ2-7; TRBD1 might be the D (5 bases). The V gene's germline CDR1 is SGHTA and CDR2 FQGNSA. The CDR3 is 14 residues long. V shed 4 bases and J shed 2 bases, with 12 bases lying between them. CDR3 protein: CASSSWRQTYEQYF. The CDR3 DNA follows: TGTGCCAGCAGCTCCTGGAGACAGACCTACGAGCAGTACTTC. Together with reference TRBV7-2 and TRBJ2-7, the CDR3 gives the full variable domain: GAGVSQSPSNKVTEKGKDVELRCDPISGHTALYWYRQSLGQGLEFLIYFQGNSAPDKSGLPSDRFSAERTGGSVSTLTIQRTQQEDSAVYLCASSSWRQTYEQYFGPGTRLTVT.

This sequence joins TRBV4-3 and TRBJ1-4, with no clear D. Trimming shortened V by 4 bases and J by 6 bases, and 12 bases separated the two germline ends. The V gene's germline CDR1 is LGHNA and CDR2 YSLEER. CDR3 size: 14 residues. CDR3 region: CASSPARGDEKLFF. DNA for the CDR3: TGCGCCAGCAGCCCCGCACGCGGGGATGAAAAACTGTTTTTT.

This rearrangement joins TRBV7-2 to TRBJ1-2; no reliable D call. The CDR3 is 13 residues long. The V end lost 7 bases, the J end lost 0 bases, and 9 bases lay between the germline ends. Germline V lookup: CDR1 SGHTA, CDR2 FQGNSA. The CDR3 spells CASNDMANYGYTF. The CDR3 nucleotides are TGTGCCAGCAACGACATGGCTAACTATGGCTACACCTTC.

The V and J genes are TRBV5-6 and TRBJ2-5, with a weak D call TRBD2 (5 bases). This CDR3 spans 12 amino acids. Trimming removed 4 bases from V and 9 bases from J, with 13 bases in between. Looked up from germline, CDR1 is SGHDT and CDR2 is YYEEEE. In DNA form, the CDR3 reads TGTGCCAGCAGCGGAAACTCGGAGGCCCAGTACTTC. Its translation: CASSGNSEAQYF.

This clonotype was picked up a small number of times. The rearrangement uses TRBV9 and TRBJ1-5; D uncertain. Germline CDR1 and CDR2: SGDLS and YYNGEE. The CDR3 extends over 15 amino acids. V lost 2 bases, J lost 1 base, and 10 bases lay in between. The CDR3 here is CASSVEGLSNQPQHF. CDR3 coding DNA: TGTGCCAGCAGCGTTGAGGGTTTGAGCAATCAGCCCCAGCATTTT.

This clonotype showed up just a few times. The gene calls are TRBV6-1 and TRBJ2-1, with D possibly called TRBD1 or TRBD2 (6 bases each). CDR1 and CDR2 (germline): MNHNS, SASEGT. This CDR3 contains 16 residues. The V end lost 5 bases, the J end lost 5 bases, and 19 bases lay between the germline ends. The CDR3 region is CASSPGGARSDNEQFF. DNA for the CDR3: TGTGCCAGCAGTCCCGGGGGCGCAAGGAGTGACAATGAGCAGTTCTTC.

This sequence joins TRBV9 and TRBJ2-5, with no clear D. Trimming cost V 4 bases and J 5 bases, with 18 bases left between them. The CDR3 sequence is 15 residues long. Germline V lookup: CDR1 SGDLS, CDR2 YYNGEE. CDR3 residues: CASSLGSIGGETQYF. CDR3 coding DNA: TGTGCCAGCAGCCTCGGGTCGATTGGTGGGGAGACCCAGTACTTC.

This chain uses TRBV5-8 with TRBJ2-7, with a possible D match to TRBD1 (5 bases). V was trimmed by 4 bases and J by 6 bases, leaving 17 bases between them. Germline lookup yields CDR1 SGHTS and CDR2 YDEGEE. This CDR3 spans 14 amino acids. Here the CDR3 DNA reads TGTGCCAGCAGCCTAAAAATACAGGCTACCGAGCAGTACTTC. It encodes CASSLKIQATEQYF. Full variable domain (outside the CDR3, taken from reference TRBV5-8 and TRBJ2-7): EAGVTQSPTHLIKTRGQQATLRCSPISGHTSVYWYQQALGLGLQFLLWYDEGEERNRGNFPPRFSGRQFPNYSSELNVNALELEDSALYLCASSLKIQATEQYFGPGTRLTVT.